The T cell receptor (beta chain) under discussion was sequenced for a study of blood T cell repertoires in COVID-19. For the study at large: The United States, Italy and Spain were the sources of the acute and convalescent COVID-19 samples. PBMCs, B-cell-depleted T cells, or T cells were the source of the cDNA or gDNA that made up the material.

CDR1 is SNHLY, CDR2 FYNNEI, per germline. The ends were cut back, 6 bases at V and 0 bases at J, with 13 bases in the middle. The CDR3 totals 15 residues. Method: immunoSEQ multiplex PCR; TCRdb's copy keeps in-frame clones and lacks some. The sample consists of about 240,000 clones, 88% of them appearing once. The receptor comes from a woman in her forties who had recovered from COVID-19. Sequenced input: peripheral blood. This chain connects TRBV2 to TRBJ2-3; no firm D call. CDR3 sequence reads: CASRPRWASTDTQYF. CDR3 nucleotide sequence: TGTGCCAGCAGGCCCCGCTGGGCTAGCACAGATACGCAGTATTTT.